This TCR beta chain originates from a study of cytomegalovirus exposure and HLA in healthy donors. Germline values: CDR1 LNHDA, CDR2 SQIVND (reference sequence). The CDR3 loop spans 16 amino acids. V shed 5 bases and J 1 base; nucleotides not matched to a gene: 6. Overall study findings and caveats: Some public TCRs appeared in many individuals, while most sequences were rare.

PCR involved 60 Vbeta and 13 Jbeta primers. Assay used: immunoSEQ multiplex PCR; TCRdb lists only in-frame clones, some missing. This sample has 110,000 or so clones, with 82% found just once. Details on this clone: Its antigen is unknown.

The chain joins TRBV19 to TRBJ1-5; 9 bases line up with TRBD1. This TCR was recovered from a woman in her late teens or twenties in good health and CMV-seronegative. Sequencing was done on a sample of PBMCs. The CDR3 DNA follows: TGTGCCAGTAGTCTCCTGGACAGGGGAAGCAATCAGCCCCAGCATTTT. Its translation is CASSLLDRGSNQPQHF.